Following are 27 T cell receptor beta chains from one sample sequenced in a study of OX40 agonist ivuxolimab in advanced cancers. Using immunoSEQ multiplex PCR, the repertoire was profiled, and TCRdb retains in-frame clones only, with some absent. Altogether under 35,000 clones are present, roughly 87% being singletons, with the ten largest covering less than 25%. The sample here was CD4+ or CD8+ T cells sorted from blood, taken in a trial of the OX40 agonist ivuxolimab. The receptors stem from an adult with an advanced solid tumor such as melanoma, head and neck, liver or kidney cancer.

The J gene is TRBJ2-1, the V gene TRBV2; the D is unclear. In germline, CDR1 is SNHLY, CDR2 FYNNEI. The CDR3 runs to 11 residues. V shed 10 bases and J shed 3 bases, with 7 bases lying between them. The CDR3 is CATTFYNEQFF. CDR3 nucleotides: TGTGCCACCACCTTCTACAATGAGCAGTTCTTC.

CDR3 protein: CASTPKGNSYNEQFF. CDR3 sequence (DNA): TGTGCCAGCACCCCTAAGGGTAACTCCTACAATGAGCAGTTCTTC. This chain joins TRBV7-2 and TRBJ2-1; no clear D. The CDR3 runs 15 residues. CDR1 and CDR2 from the germline V gene are SGHTA and FQGNSA. The ends were cut back, 7 bases at V and 0 bases at J, with 13 bases in the middle.

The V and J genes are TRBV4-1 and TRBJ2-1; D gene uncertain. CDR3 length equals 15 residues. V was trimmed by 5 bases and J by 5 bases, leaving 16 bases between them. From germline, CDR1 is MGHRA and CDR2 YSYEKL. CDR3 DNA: TGCGCCAGCAGCTTCGGACGTAGTGGGGACAATGAGCAGTTCTTC. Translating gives CASSFGRSGDNEQFF.

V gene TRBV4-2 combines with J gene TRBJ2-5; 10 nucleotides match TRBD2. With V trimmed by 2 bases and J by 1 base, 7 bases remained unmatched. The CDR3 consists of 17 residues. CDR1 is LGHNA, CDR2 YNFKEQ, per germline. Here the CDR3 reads CASSQLASGSTQETQYF. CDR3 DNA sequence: TGTGCCAGCAGCCAACTCGCTAGCGGGAGTACCCAAGAGACCCAGTACTTC.

In DNA, the CDR3 is TGTGCCAGCAGTGAAAATGCCGCCAAAGAGACCCAGTACTTC. Translated, it gives CASSENAAKETQYF. The chain combines TRBV6-1 with TRBJ2-5; unclear D gene. Germline CDR1 is MNHNS and CDR2 is SASEGT. This CDR3 has 14 residues. The ends were cut back, 2 bases at V and 3 bases at J, with 10 bases in the middle.

CDR3 loop: CASSAIPGQGGGTEAFF. The CDR3 nucleotides read TGTGCCAGCAGCGCCATACCGGGACAGGGTGGGGGCACTGAAGCTTTCTTT. V gene TRBV9 combines with J gene TRBJ1-1; 9 bases are a match to TRBD1. Germline-derived CDR1 and CDR2 are SGDLS and YYNGEE. The CDR3 spans 17 residues. The ends lost 3 bases at V and 4 bases at J; junction bases unmatched: 13.

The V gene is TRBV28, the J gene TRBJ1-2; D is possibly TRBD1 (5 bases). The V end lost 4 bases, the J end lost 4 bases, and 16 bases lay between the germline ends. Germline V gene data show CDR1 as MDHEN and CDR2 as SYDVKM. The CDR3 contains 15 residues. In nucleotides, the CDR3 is TGTGCCAGCAGTTCCCCCCCGCAGAGGGGCTATGGCTACACCTTC. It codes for CASSSPPQRGYGYTF.

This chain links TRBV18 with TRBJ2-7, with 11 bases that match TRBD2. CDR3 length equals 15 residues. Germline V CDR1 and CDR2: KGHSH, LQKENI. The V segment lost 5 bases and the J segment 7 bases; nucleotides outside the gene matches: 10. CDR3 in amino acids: CASSVGASGGSEQYF. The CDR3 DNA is TGTGCCAGCTCAGTAGGGGCTAGCGGGGGGTCGGAGCAGTACTTC.

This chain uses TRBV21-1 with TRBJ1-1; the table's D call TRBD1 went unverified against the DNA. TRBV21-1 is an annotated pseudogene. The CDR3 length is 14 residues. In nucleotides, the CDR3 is TGTGCCAGCAGCAAAGTGACAGGGAGTTCTGAAGCTTTCTTT. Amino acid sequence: CASSKVTGSSEAFF.

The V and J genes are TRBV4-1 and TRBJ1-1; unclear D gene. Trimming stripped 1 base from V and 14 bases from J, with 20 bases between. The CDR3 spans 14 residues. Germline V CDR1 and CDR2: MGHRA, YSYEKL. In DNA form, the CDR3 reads TGCGCCAGCAGCCAAGGTAGGAGGGAACCCCAGCTGTTCTTT. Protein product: CASSQGRREPQLFF.

The CDR3 spells CASSQDRDSYEQYF. The DNA of the CDR3 is TGCGCCAGCAGCCAAGATCGTGACTCCTACGAGCAGTACTTC. The chain couples TRBV4-3 to TRBJ2-7; D not certain. The CDR3 covers 14 residues. The germline CDR1 and CDR2 sequences are LGHNA and YSLEER. V was cut by 0 bases and J by 0 bases, with 6 bases left in between.

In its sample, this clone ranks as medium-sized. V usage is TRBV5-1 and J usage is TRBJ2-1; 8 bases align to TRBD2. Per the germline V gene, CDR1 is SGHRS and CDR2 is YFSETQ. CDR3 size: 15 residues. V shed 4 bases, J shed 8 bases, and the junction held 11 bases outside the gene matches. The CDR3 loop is CASSPGAGGYDEQFF. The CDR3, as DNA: TGCGCCAGCAGCCCGGGGGCGGGGGGATATGATGAGCAGTTCTTC.

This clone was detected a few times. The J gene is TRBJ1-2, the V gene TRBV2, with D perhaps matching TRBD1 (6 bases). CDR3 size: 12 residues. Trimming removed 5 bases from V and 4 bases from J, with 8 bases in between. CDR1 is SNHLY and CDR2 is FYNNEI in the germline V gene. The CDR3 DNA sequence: TGTGCCAGCAGTACAGGGCGCTATGGCTACACCTTC. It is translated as CASSTGRYGYTF.

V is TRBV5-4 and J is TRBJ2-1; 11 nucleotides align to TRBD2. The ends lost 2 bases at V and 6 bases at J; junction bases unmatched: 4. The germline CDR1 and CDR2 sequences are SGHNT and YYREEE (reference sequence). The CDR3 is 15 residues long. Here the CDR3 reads CASSFSGGGINEQFF. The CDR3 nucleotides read TGTGCCAGCAGCTTTAGCGGGGGGGGTATCAATGAGCAGTTCTTC.

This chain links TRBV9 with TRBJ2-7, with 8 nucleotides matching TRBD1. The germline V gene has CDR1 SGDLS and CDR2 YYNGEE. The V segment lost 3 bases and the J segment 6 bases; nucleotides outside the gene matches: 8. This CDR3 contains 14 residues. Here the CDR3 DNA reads TGTGCCAGCAGCGAGGACAGGGTGCCGGGCGAGCAGTACTTC. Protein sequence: CASSEDRVPGEQYF.

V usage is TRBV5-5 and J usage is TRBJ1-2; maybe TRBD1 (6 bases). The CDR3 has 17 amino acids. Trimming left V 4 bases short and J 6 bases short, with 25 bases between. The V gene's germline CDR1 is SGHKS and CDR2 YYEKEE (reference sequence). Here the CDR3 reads CASSVDATGTTYNGYTF. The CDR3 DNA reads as TGTGCCAGCAGCGTTGACGCTACAGGGACCACGTACAATGGCTACACCTTC.

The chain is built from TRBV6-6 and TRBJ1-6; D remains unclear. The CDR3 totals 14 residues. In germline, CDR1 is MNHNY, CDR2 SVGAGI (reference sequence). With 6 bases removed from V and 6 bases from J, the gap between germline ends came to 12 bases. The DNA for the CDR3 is TGTGCCAGCAGGACGGCAGAGCCTAATTCACCCCTCCACTTT. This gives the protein CASRTAEPNSPLHF.

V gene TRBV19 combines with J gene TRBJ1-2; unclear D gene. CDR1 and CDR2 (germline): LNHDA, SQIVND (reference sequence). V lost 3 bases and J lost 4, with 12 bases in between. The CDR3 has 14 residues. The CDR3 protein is CASSIKGPVYGYTF. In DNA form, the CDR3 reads TGTGCCAGTAGTATTAAGGGTCCGGTCTATGGCTACACCTTC.

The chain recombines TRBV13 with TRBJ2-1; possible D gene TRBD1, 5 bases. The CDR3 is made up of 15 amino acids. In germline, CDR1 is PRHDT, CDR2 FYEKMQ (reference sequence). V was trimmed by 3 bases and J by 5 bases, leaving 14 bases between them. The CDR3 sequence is CASSFLGRAHNEQFF. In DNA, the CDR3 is TGTGCCAGCAGCTTTTTGGGCAGGGCCCACAATGAGCAGTTCTTC.

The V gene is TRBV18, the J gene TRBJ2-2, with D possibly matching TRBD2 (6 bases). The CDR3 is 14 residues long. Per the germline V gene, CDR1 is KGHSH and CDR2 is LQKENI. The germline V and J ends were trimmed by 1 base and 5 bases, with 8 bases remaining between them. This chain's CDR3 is CASSPLGRTGELFF. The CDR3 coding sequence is TGTGCCAGCTCACCACTAGGGAGGACCGGGGAGCTGTTTTTT.

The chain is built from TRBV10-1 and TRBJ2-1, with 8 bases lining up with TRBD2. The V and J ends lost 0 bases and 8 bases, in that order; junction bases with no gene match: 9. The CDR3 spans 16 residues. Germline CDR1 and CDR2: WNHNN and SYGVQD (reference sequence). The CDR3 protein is CASSESGAGGTDEQFF. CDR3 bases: TGCGCCAGCAGTGAGTCTGGGGCGGGAGGAACGGATGAGCAGTTCTTC.

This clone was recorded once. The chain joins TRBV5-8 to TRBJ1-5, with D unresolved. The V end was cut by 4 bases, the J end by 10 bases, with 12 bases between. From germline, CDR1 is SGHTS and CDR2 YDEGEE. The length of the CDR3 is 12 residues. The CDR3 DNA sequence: TGTGCCAGCAGCCACGAGGTGGTCCCCCAGCATTTT. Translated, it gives CASSHEVVPQHF. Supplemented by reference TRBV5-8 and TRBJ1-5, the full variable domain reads EAGVTQSPTHLIKTRGQQATLRCSPISGHTSVYWYQQALGLGLQFLLWYDEGEERNRGNFPPRFSGRQFPNYSSELNVNALELEDSALYLCASSHEVVPQHFGDGTRLSIL.

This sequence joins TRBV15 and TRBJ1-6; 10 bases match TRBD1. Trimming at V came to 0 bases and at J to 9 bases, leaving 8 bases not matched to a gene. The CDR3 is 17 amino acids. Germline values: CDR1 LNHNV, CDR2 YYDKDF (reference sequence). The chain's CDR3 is CATSRDRDRGPSSPLHF. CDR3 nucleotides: TGTGCCACCAGCAGAGATCGGGACAGGGGACCTTCTTCACCCCTCCACTTT.

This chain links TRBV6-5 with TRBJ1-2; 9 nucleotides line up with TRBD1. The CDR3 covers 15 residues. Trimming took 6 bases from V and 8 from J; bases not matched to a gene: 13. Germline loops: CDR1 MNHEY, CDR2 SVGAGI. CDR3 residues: CASRDPGQGSEGYTF. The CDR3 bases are TGTGCCAGCAGAGACCCGGGACAGGGAAGTGAGGGCTACACCTTC.

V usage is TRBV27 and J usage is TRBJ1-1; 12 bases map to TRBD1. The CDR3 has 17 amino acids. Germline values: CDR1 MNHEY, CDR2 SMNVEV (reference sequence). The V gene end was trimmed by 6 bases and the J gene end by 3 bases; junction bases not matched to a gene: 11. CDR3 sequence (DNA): TGTGCCAGCAGCTCGACCGGGACAGGGGGCGGCTACACTGAAGCTTTCTTT. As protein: CASSSTGTGGGYTEAFF.

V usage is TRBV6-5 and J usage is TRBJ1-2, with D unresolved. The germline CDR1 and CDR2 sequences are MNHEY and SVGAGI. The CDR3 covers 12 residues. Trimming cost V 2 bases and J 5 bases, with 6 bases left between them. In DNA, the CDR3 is TGTGCCAGCAGTTACCGGGGATATGGCTACACCTTC. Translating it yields CASSYRGYGYTF.

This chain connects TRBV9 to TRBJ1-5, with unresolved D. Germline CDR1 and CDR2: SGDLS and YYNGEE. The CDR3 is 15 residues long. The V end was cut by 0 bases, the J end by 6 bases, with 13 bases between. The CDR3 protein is CASSVGVGLRQPQHF. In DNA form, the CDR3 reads TGTGCCAGCAGCGTAGGCGTCGGGTTGCGTCAGCCCCAGCATTTT.